This TCR beta chain derives from a study of blood T cell repertoires in COVID-19. Study-wide context: COVID-19 samples from acute and convalescent phases originated in the United States, Italy and Spain. The analysed material was cDNA or gDNA that came from T cells, B-cell-depleted T cells, or PBMCs.

Profiled with immunoSEQ multiplex PCR; TCRdb holds only in-frame clones, not every one. The table lists roughly 100,000 clones, roughly 88% of them singletons. The CDR3 covers 13 residues. Trimming pared 4 bases from V and 9 bases from J, leaving 13 bases between. The germline V gene encodes CDR1 SNHLY and CDR2 FYNNEI. The sequence was obtained from a human donor in a cohort sampled during active COVID-19. This chain connects TRBV2 to TRBJ2-1; D possibly corresponds to TRBD2 (6 bases). Sequenced material: peripheral blood. The DNA for the CDR3 is TGTGCCAGCAGTGTGGAGGGGCTGGGTGAGCAGTTCTTC. Translated: CASSVEGLGEQFF.